The 31 T cell receptor beta chains below come from one sample, sequenced in a study of blood T cell repertoires in COVID-19. Data came from immunoSEQ multiplex PCR; TCRdb stores just in-frame clones and leaves some out. This sample has about 250,000 clones, with about four fifths found just once. Sequenced input: peripheral blood. The receptors stem from a man between 50 and 59 years old with acute or convalescent COVID-19.

V usage is TRBV6-5 and J usage is TRBJ1-5; TRBD1 is a possible D gene (6 bases). Germline V CDR1 and CDR2: MNHEY, SVGAGI. This CDR3 comprises 15 residues. V gave up 7 bases and J gave up 3 bases, with 16 bases separating them. This chain's CDR3 is CASKGAGVINQPQHF. The CDR3 DNA reads TGTGCCAGCAAAGGGGCAGGGGTCATCAATCAGCCCCAGCATTTT.

The chain has TRBV5-5 and TRBJ2-2, with 8 nucleotides matching TRBD1. V lost 0 bases, J lost 4 bases, and 5 bases stayed unmatched. CDR3 length: 16 amino acids. Germline V gene data show CDR1 as SGHKS and CDR2 as YYEKEE (reference sequence). The CDR3 sequence is CASSLGATGGTGELFF. The DNA of the CDR3 is TGTGCCAGCAGCTTGGGAGCTACAGGGGGCACCGGGGAGCTGTTTTTT. Using reference TRBV5-5 and TRBJ2-2 for the parts outside the CDR3, the full variable domain is DAGVTQSPTHLIKTRGQQVTLRCSPISGHKSVSWYQQVLGQGPQFIFQYYEKEERGRGNFPDRFSARQFPNYSSELNVNALLLGDSALYLCASSLGATGGTGELFFGEGSRLTVL.

The table lists this clone with many counts. The chain carries TRBV25-1 and TRBJ2-5, with 7 bases lining up with TRBD2. Germline-derived CDR1 and CDR2 are MGHDK and SYGVNS. There are 17 residues in the CDR3. With 2 bases clipped from V and 5 bases from J, the junction kept 14 bases outside the gene matches. CDR3 region: CASSERASGLGGETQYF. CDR3 coding DNA: TGTGCCAGCAGTGAAAGGGCTAGCGGTCTGGGCGGGGAGACCCAGTACTTC.

The J gene is TRBJ2-1, the V gene TRBV10-1; 9 bases match TRBD1. V lost 7 bases and J lost 8; bases outside the gene matches: 6. CDR3 length equals 13 residues. Looked up from germline, CDR1 is WNHNN and CDR2 is SYGVQD (reference sequence). The CDR3: CASMPGQGHEQFF. DNA of the CDR3: TGCGCCAGCATGCCGGGACAGGGTCATGAGCAGTTCTTC.

The V gene is TRBV6-5, the J gene TRBJ2-7, with D possibly TRBD1 on 5 matching bases. This CDR3 has 13 residues. Germline V gene sequence: CDR1 MNHEY, CDR2 SVGAGI. The V end was cut by 2 bases, the J end by 2 bases, with 7 bases between. This chain's CDR3 is CASSYQGTYEQYF. The CDR3 DNA reads as TGTGCCAGCAGTTACCAGGGAACCTACGAGCAGTACTTC.

In its sample, this clone was seen once. The V gene is TRBV25-1, the J gene TRBJ2-6; D call uncertain. Trimming left V 10 bases short and J 0 bases short, with 7 bases between. In germline, CDR1 is MGHDK, CDR2 SYGVNS. This CDR3 region has 13 residues. CDR3: CATGFSGANVLTF. The DNA for the CDR3 is TGTGCCACAGGTTTCTCTGGGGCCAACGTCCTGACTTTC.

V is TRBV12-3 or TRBV12-4 and J is TRBJ1-1, with D uncertain. CDR3 length: 11 amino acids. The V end was cut by 5 bases, the J end by 10 bases, with 11 bases between. CDR3 residues: CASSLRRVAFF. CDR3 sequence (DNA): TGTGCCAGCAGTCTACGGAGGGTAGCTTTCTTT.

The CDR3 nucleotides are TGTGCCAGCAGGCCCTGGGGAGATCCCTACGAGCAGTACTTC. Encoded protein: CASRPWGDPYEQYF. The V gene is TRBV3-1 (or the pseudogene TRBV3-2), the J gene TRBJ2-7, with D possibly TRBD2 on 5 matching bases. CDR1 is LGHDT, CDR2 YNNKEL, per germline (reference sequence). The CDR3 extends over 14 amino acids. V was trimmed by 6 bases and J by 2 bases, leaving 14 bases between them.

The chain is built from TRBV10-2 and TRBJ2-7; D possibly corresponds to TRBD2 (5 bases). Germline lookup yields CDR1 WSHSY and CDR2 SAAADI. This CDR3 has 14 residues. V was shortened by 2 bases and J by 7 bases, with 15 bases between the two germline ends. In DNA form, the CDR3 reads TGCGCCAGCAGTGAGACAACGAGGGTCGCAGAGCAGTACTTC. As protein: CASSETTRVAEQYF.

The CDR3 DNA follows: TGTGCCAGCAGCCAAGATTTGGACAGGTCGCAATTCTTC. Translated, it gives CASSQDLDRSQFF. The rearrangement links TRBV3-1 (or the pseudogene TRBV3-2) to TRBJ2-1, with TRBD1 matching over 7 bases. This CDR3 region has 13 residues. V shed 0 bases and J 16 bases; nucleotides not matched to a gene: 9. CDR1 is LGHDT and CDR2 is YNNKEL in the germline V gene (reference sequence).

A single count supports this clone. The rearrangement uses TRBV9 and TRBJ1-5; TRBD1 matches 8 bases. The CDR3 runs to 15 residues. Germline loops: CDR1 SGDLS, CDR2 YYNGEE. Trimming cost V 3 bases and J 3 bases; bases outside gene matches: 5. The CDR3 nucleotides are TGTGCCAGCAGCGCCACGGACAGGGTCAATCAGCCCCAGCATTTT. It specifies CASSATDRVNQPQHF.

The chain couples TRBV19 to TRBJ1-2, with a tentative D call TRBD1 (5 bases). There are 13 residues in the CDR3. Between the trimmed V and J ends, which lost 2 bases and 6 bases, there was a span of 10 bases. Per the germline V gene, CDR1 is LNHDA and CDR2 is SQIVND (reference sequence). The CDR3 loop reads CASSILGRDGYTF. In DNA form, the CDR3 reads TGTGCCAGTAGTATATTGGGCAGGGATGGCTACACCTTC.

V usage is TRBV19 and J usage is TRBJ2-6, with a possible D match to TRBD1 (6 bases). There are 14 residues in the CDR3. Trimming took 7 bases from V and 2 from J, leaving 9 bases between them. Per germline, CDR1 LNHDA and CDR2 SQIVND (reference sequence). CDR3 sequence (DNA): TGTGCCAGTATGCAGGGGACTGGGGCCAACGTCCTGACTTTC. This gives the protein CASMQGTGANVLTF.

This clone occurred once. The chain links TRBV7-8 to TRBJ1-2; TRBD1 matches 7 bases. From germline, CDR1 is SGHVS and CDR2 FQNEAQ. This CDR3 has 12 amino acids. V gave up 5 bases and J gave up 7 bases; unmatched junction bases: 4. CDR3 coding DNA: TGTGCCAGCAGCCCAGGGGGGTTTGGCTACACCTTC. It encodes CASSPGGFGYTF.

J is TRBJ1-1 and V is TRBV3-1 (or the pseudogene TRBV3-2), with 9 bases identical to TRBD1. The CDR3 spans 14 residues. Germline CDR1 LGHDT, CDR2 YNNKEL (reference sequence). With 0 bases clipped from V and 12 bases from J, the junction kept 8 bases outside the gene matches. The CDR3 region has the DNA TGTGCCAGCAGCCAAGATTACAGGGGGCTCGGGACTTTCTTT. The encoded protein is CASSQDYRGLGTFF.

The V gene is TRBV27, the J gene TRBJ1-4; 7 nucleotides agree with TRBD1. The CDR3 consists of 15 residues. The V gene's germline CDR1 is MNHEY and CDR2 SMNVEV (reference sequence). V lost 4 bases, J lost 7 bases, and 9 bases stayed unmatched. The CDR3 spells CASSSANRGLEKLFF. The CDR3 DNA follows: TGTGCCAGCAGTTCAGCCAACAGGGGACTTGAAAAACTGTTTTTT.

J is TRBJ1-6 and V is TRBV27; D unresolved. This CDR3 has 14 amino acids. Germline V gene lookup returns CDR1 MNHEY and CDR2 SMNVEV (reference sequence). V dropped 3 bases and J dropped 5 bases, with 8 bases sitting between them. CDR3 amino acids: CASSFRQNNSPLHF. CDR3 bases: TGTGCCAGCAGTTTCAGACAAAATAATTCACCCCTCCACTTT.

The V call is TRBV6-5, the J call TRBJ1-1, with D tentatively TRBD1 (6 bases). In germline, CDR1 is MNHEY, CDR2 SVGAGI. V lost 4 bases to trimming and J lost 3 bases, with 9 bases between them. This CDR3 comprises 13 residues. The CDR3 region is CASSLDSDTEAFF. Written as DNA, the CDR3 is TGTGCCAGCAGTTTGGACAGCGACACTGAAGCTTTCTTT.

This chain connects TRBV27 to TRBJ2-5; a weak D match, TRBD2 (5 bases). This CDR3 has 17 residues. The germline V gene has CDR1 MNHEY and CDR2 SMNVEV (reference sequence). With 5 bases removed from V and 3 bases from J, the gap between germline ends came to 22 bases. DNA for the CDR3: TGTGCCAGCAGTCCCGAGATAAGGGAACTAGGTGAAGAGACCCAGTACTTC. Protein: CASSPEIRELGEETQYF.

V and J are TRBV7-8 and TRBJ2-3; the D gene is possibly TRBD1 (6 bases). The CDR3 runs 15 residues. CDR1 is SGHVS, CDR2 FQNEAQ, per germline. V was clipped by 5 bases and J by 5 bases, with 17 bases between them. This CDR3 reads CASSPGATYIDTQYF. The CDR3 DNA reads as TGTGCCAGCAGCCCAGGGGCTACCTACATAGATACGCAGTATTTT.

This chain links TRBV27 with TRBJ2-2; 12 positions agree with TRBD2. CDR3 length: 18 amino acids. Germline V gives CDR1 MNHEY, CDR2 SMNVEV (reference sequence). Losses at the gene ends were 0 bases for V and 5 bases for J; bases not matched to a gene: 7. CDR3 in amino acids: CASSLSRLAGEETGELFF. CDR3 DNA: TGTGCCAGCAGTTTATCGCGACTAGCGGGAGAGGAGACCGGGGAGCTGTTTTTT.

The genes are TRBV5-1 and TRBJ2-3; 8 bases are shared with TRBD2. The germline V gene has CDR1 SGHRS and CDR2 YFSETQ. The CDR3 has 17 residues. Germline trimming cut 0 bases from V and 0 bases from J; bases unmatched to any gene: 6. CDR3 DNA sequence: TGCGCCAGCAGCTTGGTGTCGAGCGGGAGAAGCACAGATACGCAGTATTTT. Translating it yields CASSLVSSGRSTDTQYF.

This clone was detected only once. V usage is TRBV7-9 and J usage is TRBJ1-2; D is unclear. The CDR3 covers 13 residues. Trimming took 3 bases from V and 7 from J, leaving 12 bases between them. Germline CDR1 and CDR2: SEHNR and FQNEAQ (reference sequence). This CDR3 is CASSLEVPVGYTF. For the CDR3, the DNA is TGTGCCAGCAGCTTGGAGGTCCCAGTTGGCTACACCTTC.

The V and J genes are TRBV19 and TRBJ1-2; the D gene is possibly TRBD1 (6 bases). Trimming shortened V by 5 bases and J by 0 bases, and 10 bases separated the two germline ends. Germline V gene sequence: CDR1 LNHDA, CDR2 SQIVND (reference sequence). CDR3 length: 14 amino acids. The CDR3 sequence is CASSRTVSNYGYTF. The CDR3 bases are TGTGCCAGTAGTCGGACAGTATCTAACTATGGCTACACCTTC.

The gene calls are TRBV11-1 and TRBJ1-3; D ambiguous. Gene TRBJ2-2 matches the end of the DNA better, so the J call may be wrong. Germline V lookup: CDR1 SGHAT, CDR2 FQDESV (reference sequence). The CDR3 sequence is 13 residues long. CDR3 amino acids: CASSPQNTGELFF. Here the CDR3 DNA reads TGTGCCAGCAGCCCCCAGAACACCGGGGAGCTGTTTTTT.

The CDR3 region has the DNA TGCGCCAGCAGCCTCCACACCAATGACAGGGTCGGCGGCTACACCTTC. It yields the protein CASSLHTNDRVGGYTF. The V gene is TRBV5-1, the J gene TRBJ1-2; TRBD1 matches at 7 bases. Germline V lookup: CDR1 SGHRS, CDR2 YFSETQ. With 4 bases clipped from V and 8 bases from J, the junction kept 17 bases outside the gene matches. This CDR3 comprises 16 residues. Using reference TRBV5-1 and TRBJ1-2 for the parts outside the CDR3, the full variable domain is KAGVTQTPRYLIKTRGQQVTLSCSPISGHRSVSWYQQTPGQGLQFLFEYFSETQRNKGNFPGRFSGRQFSNSRSEMNVSTLELGDSALYLCASSLHTNDRVGGYTFGSGTRLTVV.

CDR3 in DNA: TGTGCCAGCAGTCCATCACAGGCCTTCTATGGCTACACCTTC. Residues: CASSPSQAFYGYTF. V gene TRBV27 combines with J gene TRBJ1-2, with a possible D match to TRBD1 (5 bases). V lost 5 bases and J 4 bases, leaving 14 bases between the germline ends. In germline, CDR1 is MNHEY, CDR2 SMNVEV (reference sequence). This CDR3 has 14 amino acids.

This chain links TRBV5-8 with TRBJ2-3; D ambiguous. The CDR3 sequence is 12 residues long. Germline CDR1 and CDR2: SGHTS and YDEGEE. Between the trimmed V and J ends, which lost 4 bases and 5 bases, there was a span of 8 bases. The CDR3 region has the DNA TGTGCCAGCAGCGCCCAGATAGATACGCAGTATTTT. This gives the protein CASSAQIDTQYF.

The chain carries TRBV19 and TRBJ2-1, with 7 bases that match TRBD2. After removal of 10 bases from V and 5 bases from J, the junction contained 11 bases not matched to a gene. This CDR3 is built from 14 residues. Germline V gene sequence: CDR1 LNHDA, CDR2 SQIVND (reference sequence). The CDR3 sequence: CATRAGLGNNEQFF. The CDR3 DNA follows: TGTGCCACCAGAGCGGGGTTGGGAAACAATGAGCAGTTCTTC. Filled out from reference TRBV19 and TRBJ2-1, the complete variable domain reads DGGITQSPKYLFRKEGQNVTLSCEQNLNHDAMYWYRQDPGQGLRLIYYSQIVNDFQKGDIAEGYSVSREKKESFPLTVTSAQKNPTAFYLCATRAGLGNNEQFFGPGTRLTVL.

Points on this clone: The same CDR3 also results from other DNA sequences found in this sample. This chain joins TRBV7-9 and TRBJ2-5, with 8 nucleotides matching TRBD1. V was pared by 4 bases and J by 1 base, with 2 bases of the junction left unmatched. The CDR3 runs 14 residues. Germline V gene data show CDR1 as SEHNR and CDR2 as FQNEAQ (reference sequence). The CDR3 DNA sequence: TGTGCCAGCAGCTCGACAGGGGCCCAAGAGACCCAGTACTTC. Translation gives CASSSTGAQETQYF.

The chain uses TRBV7-2 and TRBJ2-1; possibly TRBD2 for D (5 bases). V lost 1 base to trimming and J lost 8 bases, with 18 bases between them. This CDR3 has 16 amino acids. CDR1 and CDR2 (germline): SGHTA, FQGNSA. CDR3 DNA: TGTGCCAGCAGCTTAGTGGGTTCGGGGATCCCTTATGAGCAGTTCTTC. Its translation is CASSLVGSGIPYEQFF.